This entry describes one T cell receptor beta chain. V lost 4 bases, J lost 3 bases, and 4 bases stayed unmatched. Looked up from germline, CDR1 is SGHDT and CDR2 is YYEEEE. The CDR3 sequence is 15 residues long. The data originate from a study of cytomegalovirus exposure and HLA in healthy donors. The PCR made use of 60 Vbeta and 13 Jbeta primers. The repertoire was sequenced with immunoSEQ multiplex PCR; TCRdb's copy has only in-frame clones and lacks some. The sample lists roughly 260,000 clones; just under 85% were seen once. V is TRBV5-6 and J is TRBJ1-5, with TRBD1 matching over 10 bases. The source of this sequence is a woman aged 40 to 49 in good health and CMV-seropositive. Sequenced material: PBMCs. CDR3 residues: CASSRGTGDNQPQHF. The CDR3 nucleotides are TGTGCCAGCAGCCGGGGGACAGGGGACAATCAGCCCCAGCATTTT.